What follows describes a single T cell receptor (beta chain). The junction had 6 bases not matched to a gene; V was cut back by 0 bases and J by 5 bases. Per germline, CDR1 ENHRY and CDR2 SYGVKD. This CDR3 has 16 residues. This record comes from a study of blood T cell repertoires in COVID-19. Study context: The cDNA or gDNA used as material had been derived from T cells, B-cell-depleted T cells, or PBMCs.

Method: immunoSEQ multiplex PCR; TCRdb's copy keeps in-frame clones and lacks some. Altogether under 150,000 clones are present, around 85% being singletons, with the ten largest covering 6.2%. This receptor was obtained from a woman aged 40 to 49 who had recovered from COVID-19. Input material: PBMCs or T cells enriched from blood (not recorded which). The chain joins TRBV10-3 to TRBJ2-1, with 8 bases aligning to TRBD1. Here the CDR3 DNA reads TGTGCCATCAGTGAGTCGGGGCAGGGGGCCGACAATGAGCAGTTCTTC. Amino acids: CAISESGQGADNEQFF.